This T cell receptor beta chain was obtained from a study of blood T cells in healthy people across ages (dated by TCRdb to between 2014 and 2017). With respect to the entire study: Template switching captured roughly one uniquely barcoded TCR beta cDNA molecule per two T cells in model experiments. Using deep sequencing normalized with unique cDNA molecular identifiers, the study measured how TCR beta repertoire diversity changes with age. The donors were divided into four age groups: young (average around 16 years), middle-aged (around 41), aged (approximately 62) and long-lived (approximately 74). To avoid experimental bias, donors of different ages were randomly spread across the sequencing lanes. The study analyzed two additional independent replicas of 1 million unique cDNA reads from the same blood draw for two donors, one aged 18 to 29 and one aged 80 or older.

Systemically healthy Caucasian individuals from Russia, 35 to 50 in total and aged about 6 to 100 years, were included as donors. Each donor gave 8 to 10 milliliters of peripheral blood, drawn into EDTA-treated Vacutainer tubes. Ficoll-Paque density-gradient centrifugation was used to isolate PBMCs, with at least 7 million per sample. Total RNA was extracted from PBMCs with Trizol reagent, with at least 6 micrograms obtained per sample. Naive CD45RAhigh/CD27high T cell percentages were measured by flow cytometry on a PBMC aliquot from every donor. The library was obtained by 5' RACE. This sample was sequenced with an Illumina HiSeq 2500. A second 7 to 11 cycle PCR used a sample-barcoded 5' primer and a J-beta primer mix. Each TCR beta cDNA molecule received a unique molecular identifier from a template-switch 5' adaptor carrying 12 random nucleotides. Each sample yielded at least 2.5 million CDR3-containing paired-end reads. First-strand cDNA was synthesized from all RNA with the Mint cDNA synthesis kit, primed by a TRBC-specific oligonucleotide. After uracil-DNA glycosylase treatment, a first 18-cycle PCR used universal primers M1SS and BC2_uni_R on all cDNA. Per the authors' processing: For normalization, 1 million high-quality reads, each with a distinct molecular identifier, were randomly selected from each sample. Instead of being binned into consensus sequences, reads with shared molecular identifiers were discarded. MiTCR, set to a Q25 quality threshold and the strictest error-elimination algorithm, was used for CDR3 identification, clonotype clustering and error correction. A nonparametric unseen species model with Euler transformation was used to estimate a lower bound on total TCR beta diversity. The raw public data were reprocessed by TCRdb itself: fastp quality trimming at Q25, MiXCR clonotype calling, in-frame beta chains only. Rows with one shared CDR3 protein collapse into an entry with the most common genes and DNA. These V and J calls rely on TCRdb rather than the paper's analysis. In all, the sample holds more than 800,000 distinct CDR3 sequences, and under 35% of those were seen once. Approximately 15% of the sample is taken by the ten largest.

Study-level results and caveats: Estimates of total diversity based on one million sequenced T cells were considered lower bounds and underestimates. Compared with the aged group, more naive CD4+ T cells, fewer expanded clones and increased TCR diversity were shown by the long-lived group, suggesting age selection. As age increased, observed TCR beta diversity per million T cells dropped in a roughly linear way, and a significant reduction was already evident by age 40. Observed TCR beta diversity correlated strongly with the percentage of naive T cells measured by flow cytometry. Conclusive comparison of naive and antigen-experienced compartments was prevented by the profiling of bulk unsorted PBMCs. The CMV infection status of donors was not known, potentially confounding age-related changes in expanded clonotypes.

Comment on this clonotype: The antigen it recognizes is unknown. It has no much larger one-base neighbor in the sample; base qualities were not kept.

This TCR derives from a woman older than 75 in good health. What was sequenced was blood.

The sequenced DNA is TGTGCCAGCAGCTTAGATTTCACCTACGAGCAGTACTTC. Translated, it gives CASSLDFTYEQYF. Here the chain combines TRBV11-2 and TRBJ2-7; a confident D gene designation cannot be given. The germline V gene encodes CDR1 SGHAT and CDR2 FQNNGV. V was cut back by 0 bases and J by 2 bases, leaving a gap of 5 bases between them. Spanning cysteine to phenylalanine, the CDR3 consists of 13 amino acids. Only CDR3 DNA remains: 39 bases, in frame from the first base.